Shown below are 12 T cell receptor beta chains from a single sample sequenced in a study of T cell responses to AZD1222 COVID-19 vaccine. Clones were read by immunoSEQ multiplex PCR, and TCRdb kept only the in-frame ones, dropping some. Of about 120,000 clones listed, roughly 85% are singletons. The input for sequencing was peripheral blood, taken on day 0 of MenACWY control vaccination. These receptors were taken from an adult in good health.

This clone occurred a few times. The chain links TRBV7-2 to TRBJ1-5; D gene uncertain. Germline lookup yields CDR1 SGHTA and CDR2 FQGNSA. The CDR3 is 15 amino acids. The ends were cut back, 0 bases at V and 7 bases at J, with 13 bases in the middle. This CDR3 is CASSLAVGWGQPQHF. The CDR3 bases are TGTGCCAGCAGCTTAGCGGTGGGGTGGGGACAGCCCCAGCATTTT. Full variable domain (remainder filled in from reference TRBV7-2 and TRBJ1-5): GAGVSQSPSNKVTEKGKDVELRCDPISGHTALYWYRQSLGQGLEFLIYFQGNSAPDKSGLPSDRFSAERTGGSVSTLTIQRTQQEDSAVYLCASSLAVGWGQPQHFGDGTRLSIL.

The chain employs TRBV19 and TRBJ2-1; D perhaps matches TRBD1 (5 bases). The CDR3 is 14 amino acids. Germline CDR1 LNHDA, CDR2 SQIVND (reference sequence). V was trimmed by 4 bases and J by 5 bases, leaving 12 bases between them. CDR3 region: CASSTRQRHNEQFF. The CDR3 bases are TGTGCCAGTAGTACCCGACAGAGGCACAATGAGCAGTTCTTC.

The V gene is TRBV5-4, the J gene TRBJ1-4; TRBD1 matches at 9 bases. The CDR3 is 16 residues long. V lost 3 bases and J lost 5; bases outside the gene matches: 8. CDR1 and CDR2 (germline): SGHNT, YYREEE (reference sequence). This chain's CDR3 is CASSWGRDRVNEKLFF. The CDR3 nucleotides read TGTGCCAGCAGCTGGGGACGGGACAGGGTCAATGAAAAACTGTTTTTT. The full variable domain, with the rest looked up from reference TRBV5-4 and TRBJ1-4, is ETGVTQSPTHLIKTRGQQVTLRCSSQSGHNTVSWYQQALGQGPQFIFQYYREEENGRGNFPPRFSGLQFPNYSSELNVNALELDDSALYLCASSWGRDRVNEKLFFGSGTQLSVL.

The chain links TRBV7-2 to TRBJ2-3; 10 bases align to TRBD2. V lost 4 bases and J lost 2; bases outside the gene matches: 12. In germline, CDR1 is SGHTA, CDR2 FQGNSA. This CDR3 spans 18 amino acids. This CDR3 reads CASSSPVVAGGNTDTQYF. DNA for the CDR3: TGTGCCAGCAGCTCCCCCGTTGTAGCGGGGGGCAACACAGATACGCAGTATTTT.

The chain uses TRBV15 and TRBJ1-2; possible D gene TRBD1, 6 bases. V was clipped by 1 base and J by 7 bases, with 31 bases between them. CDR3 length: 20 residues. CDR1 LNHNV and CDR2 YYDKDF come from the germline V gene (reference sequence). The CDR3: CATSRGRGGLWIRHHRGYTF. The CDR3 region has the DNA TGTGCCACCAGCAGAGGTAGGGGGGGTCTTTGGATTCGCCACCACCGTGGCTACACCTTC. Variable domain in full (rest from reference TRBV15 and TRBJ1-2): DAMVIQNPRYQVTQFGKPVTLSCSQTLNHNVMYWYQQKSSQAPKLLFHYYDKDFNNEADTPDNFQSRRPNTSFCFLDIRSPGLGDTAMYLCATSRGRGGLWIRHHRGYTFGSGTRLTVV.

The chain has TRBV4-2 and TRBJ1-4; the D is unclear. CDR1 LGHNA and CDR2 YNFKEQ come from the germline V gene. This CDR3 is built from 13 residues. The germline V and J ends were trimmed by 0 bases and 3 bases, with 2 bases remaining between them. The CDR3 sequence is CASSQDPNEKLFF. The CDR3 nucleotides are TGTGCCAGCAGCCAAGATCCTAATGAAAAACTGTTTTTT.

The chain links TRBV5-1 to TRBJ2-2; D uncertain. V lost 0 bases and J lost 7, with 10 bases in between. The germline V gene encodes CDR1 SGHRS and CDR2 YFSETQ. The CDR3 length is 14 residues. This CDR3 is CASSLGRNVGELFF. As DNA, the CDR3 is TGCGCCAGCAGCTTGGGTCGGAACGTCGGGGAGCTGTTTTTT.

In its sample, this clone was seen once. This chain uses TRBV14 with TRBJ1-5; D gene ambiguous. Trimming removed 1 base from V and 10 bases from J, with 8 bases in between. Germline loops: CDR1 SGHDN, CDR2 FVKESK. The CDR3 consists of 12 residues. CDR3 sequence (DNA): TGTGCCAGCAGCCAAGGGAGGGATCCCCAGCATTTT. Amino acids: CASSQGRDPQHF.

CDR3 nucleotides: TGTGCCAGCAGCCTCGACAGGGGGGCCTTTGAAGCTTTCTTT. As protein: CASSLDRGAFEAFF. V gene TRBV11-2 combines with J gene TRBJ1-1, with 9 bases aligning to TRBD1. Trimming removed 5 bases from V and 7 bases from J; junction bases left unmatched: 8. The CDR3 loop spans 14 amino acids. Per the germline V gene, CDR1 is SGHAT and CDR2 is FQNNGV.

CDR3: CASNFLRAPYEQYF. The CDR3 DNA reads TGTGCCAGCAACTTCCTTCGTGCCCCCTACGAGCAGTACTTC. This chain joins TRBV28 and TRBJ2-7; D gene uncertain. The CDR3 sequence is 14 residues long. In germline, CDR1 is MDHEN, CDR2 SYDVKM. V was cut by 7 bases and J by 2 bases, with 15 bases left in between.

This rearrangement joins TRBV28 to TRBJ1-4; TRBD1 aligns across 8 bases. This CDR3 contains 15 residues. CDR1 is MDHEN, CDR2 SYDVKM, per germline. The junction had 6 bases not matched to a gene; V was cut back by 6 bases and J by 3 bases. The DNA for the CDR3 is TGTGCCAGCAGCACAACAGGGGGGTCTAATGAAAAACTGTTTTTT. The encoded protein is CASSTTGGSNEKLFF.

The rearrangement links TRBV18 to TRBJ2-6; a possible D gene is TRBD1 (6 bases). Germline V gene sequence: CDR1 KGHSH, CDR2 LQKENI. The germline V and J ends were trimmed by 4 bases and 0 bases, with 22 bases remaining between them. The CDR3 spans 20 residues. CDR3 sequence (DNA): TGTGCCAGCTCACACACTATCCGGACAGTGCCGGGCTCTGGGGCCAACGTCCTGACTTTC. Translation gives CASSHTIRTVPGSGANVLTF. The full variable domain, in which reference TRBV18 and TRBJ2-6 provide the parts outside the CDR3, is NAGVMQNPRHLVRRRGQEARLRCSPMKGHSHVYWYRQLPEEGLKFMVYLQKENIIDESGMPKERFSAEFPKEGPSILRIQQVVRGDSAAYFCASSHTIRTVPGSGANVLTFGAGSRLTVL.